This T cell receptor (beta chain) was observed in a study of blood T cells in healthy people across ages. Next came a second PCR, run for about 6 to 11 cycles, which used a sample-barcoded 5' primer along with a J-beta primer mix. Each sample yielded at least 2.5 million CDR3-containing paired-end reads. Each CDR3 protein is one row after TCRdb ran MiXCR on the 5' RACE reads. The sample gives roughly 1 million distinct CDR3 sequences, 20% to 25% of which show up once; less than 0.75% is in the top ten. The V gene lost 0 bases and the J gene lost 5 bases, with 11 bases spanning the gap. The CDR3 sequence is 14 residues long. Germline V gives CDR1 MDHEN, CDR2 SYDVKM. Another study also made use of these data, one on T cells of mothers and their children. This second study notes: Per mother, over 9 million TCR beta CDR3 reads were obtained; per child, approximately 3.2 million. Related mother-child pairs shared slightly more overlap than unrelated pairs, but the difference was non-significant.

Sequencing used blood. The chain carries TRBV28 and TRBJ2-7, with a tentative D call TRBD2 (5 bases). This clonotype originated in a girl aged 2 to 9 in good health. CDR3 amino acids: CASSLWGSVHEQYF. For the CDR3, the DNA is TGTGCCAGCAGTTTATGGGGGAGTGTCCACGAGCAGTACTTC.